This record covers a single T cell receptor beta chain. Antigen: not known. V dropped 5 bases and J dropped 2 bases, with 14 bases sitting between them. Looked up from germline, CDR1 is MRHNA and CDR2 is SNTAGT. The CDR3 length is 15 residues. Clones were read by immunoSEQ multiplex PCR, and TCRdb kept only the in-frame ones, dropping some. Of some 1 million clones listed, about 70% are singletons. Each donor was a Caucasian adult residing in Nashville, Tennessee. The study separated CD4+ cells into CD45RA+ naive and CD45RA-negative memory subsets. The data originate from a study of shared clonotypes between healthy human individuals. Looking at the study overall: Serving as donors were a couple of women and three men, whose ages spanned 18 to 49.

The study's findings and limits: Sequencing depth was predicted to influence how clonotypes are shared among donors.

J is TRBJ2-3 and V is TRBV6-4; a possible D gene is TRBD1 (6 bases). The source of this sequence is a man younger than 35 in good health. Sequencing was performed on memory CD4+ T cells sorted from blood. The subset is: CD45RA-negative fraction. The CDR3 reads CASSKQGTLTDTQYF. The CDR3 DNA reads TGTGCCAGCAGTAAACAGGGTACCCTCACAGATACGCAGTATTTT.